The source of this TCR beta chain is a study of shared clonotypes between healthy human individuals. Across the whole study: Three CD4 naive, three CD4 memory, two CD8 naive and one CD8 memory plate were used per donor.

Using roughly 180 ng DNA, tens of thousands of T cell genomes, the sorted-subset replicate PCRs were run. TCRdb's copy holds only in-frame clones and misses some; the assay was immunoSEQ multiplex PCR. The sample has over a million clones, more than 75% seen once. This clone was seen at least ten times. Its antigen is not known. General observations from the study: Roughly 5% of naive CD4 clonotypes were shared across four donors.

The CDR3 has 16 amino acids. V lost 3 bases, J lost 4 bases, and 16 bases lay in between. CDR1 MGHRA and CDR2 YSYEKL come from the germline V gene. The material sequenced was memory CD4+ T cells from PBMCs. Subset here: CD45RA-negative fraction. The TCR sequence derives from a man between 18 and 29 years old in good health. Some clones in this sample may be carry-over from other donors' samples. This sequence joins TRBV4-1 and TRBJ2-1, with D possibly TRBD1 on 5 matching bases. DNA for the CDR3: TGCGCCAGCAGCCAGGAAGGACACGGAGCATACAATGAGCAGTTCTTC. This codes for CASSQEGHGAYNEQFF.